This T cell receptor (beta chain) derives from a study of T cells in Graves' hyperthyroidism and ophthalmopathy. Blood was sampled at initial diagnosis of hyperthyroidism, prior to onset of any ophthalmopathy symptoms. The TCR beta CDR3 regions underwent amplification using RNA transcripts as the source. During a first-round RT-PCR of the TCR CDR3, the HTBI primer set was used. TCRdb analysed the multiplex PCR reads with MiXCR anew, one entry per CDR3 protein. The profile shows some 270,000 distinct CDR3 sequences, about an eighth of them singletons. This clonotype was seen ten or more times. The source of this sequence is a woman younger than 45 with Graves' hyperthyroidism that later progressed to Graves' ophthalmopathy. What was sequenced was blood.

The CDR3: CASSSGVEDYGYTF. CDR3 coding DNA: TGTGCCAGCAGCTCCGGGGTGGAAGACTATGGCTACACCTTC. The chain uses TRBV7-2 and TRBJ1-2; no definite D call. In germline, CDR1 is SGHTA, CDR2 FQGNSA. CDR3 length: 14 residues. Trimming cost V 4 bases and J 3 bases, with 12 bases left between them.